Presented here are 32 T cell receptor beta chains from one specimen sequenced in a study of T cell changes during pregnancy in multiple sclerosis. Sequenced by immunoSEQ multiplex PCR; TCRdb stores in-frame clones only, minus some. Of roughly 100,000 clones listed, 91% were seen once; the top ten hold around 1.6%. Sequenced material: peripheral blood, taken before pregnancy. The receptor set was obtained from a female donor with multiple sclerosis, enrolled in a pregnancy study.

The chain's CDR3 is CASSFGLAAYNEQFF. DNA for the CDR3: TGTGCCAGCAGTTTCGGGCTAGCGGCCTACAATGAGCAGTTCTTC. V gene TRBV27 combines with J gene TRBJ2-1; 7 bases align to TRBD2. Germline CDR1 MNHEY, CDR2 SMNVEV (reference sequence). The J segment lost 2 bases and the V segment lost 3 bases, leaving 4 bases of the junction unmatched. This CDR3 is 15 amino acids long.

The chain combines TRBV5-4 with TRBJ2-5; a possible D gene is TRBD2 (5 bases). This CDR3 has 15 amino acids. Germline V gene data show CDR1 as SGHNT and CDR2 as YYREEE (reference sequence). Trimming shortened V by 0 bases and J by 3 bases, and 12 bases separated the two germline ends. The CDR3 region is CASSLDSGLKETQYF. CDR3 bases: TGTGCCAGCAGCTTGGACAGCGGCCTCAAAGAGACCCAGTACTTC.

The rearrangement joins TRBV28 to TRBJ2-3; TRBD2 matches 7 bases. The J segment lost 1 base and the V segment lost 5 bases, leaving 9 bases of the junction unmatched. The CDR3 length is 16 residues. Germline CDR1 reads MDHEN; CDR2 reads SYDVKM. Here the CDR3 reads CASSPPRGRGTDTQYF. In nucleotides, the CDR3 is TGTGCCAGCAGTCCCCCTCGGGGGAGGGGCACAGATACGCAGTATTTT. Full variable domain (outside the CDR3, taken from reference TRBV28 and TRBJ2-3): DVKVTQSSRYLVKRTGEKVFLECVQDMDHENMFWYRQDPGLGLRLIYFSYDVKMKEKGDIPEGYSVSREKKERFSLILESASTNQTSMYLCASSPPRGRGTDTQYFGPGTRLTVL.

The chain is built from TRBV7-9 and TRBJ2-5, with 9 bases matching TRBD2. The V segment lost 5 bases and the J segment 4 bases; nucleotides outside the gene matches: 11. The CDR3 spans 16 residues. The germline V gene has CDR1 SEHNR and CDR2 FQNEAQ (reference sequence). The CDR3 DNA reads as TGTGCCAGCAGCGCTAGCCCAGCGGGGGGTGGAGAGACCCAGTACTTC. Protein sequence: CASSASPAGGGETQYF.

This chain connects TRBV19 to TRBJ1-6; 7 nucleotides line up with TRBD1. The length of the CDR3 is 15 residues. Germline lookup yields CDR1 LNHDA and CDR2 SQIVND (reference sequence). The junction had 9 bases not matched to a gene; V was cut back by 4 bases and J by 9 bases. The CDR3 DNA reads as TGTGCCAGTAGTAACCAGGGGGAAGATTTTTCACCCCTCCACTTT. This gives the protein CASSNQGEDFSPLHF.

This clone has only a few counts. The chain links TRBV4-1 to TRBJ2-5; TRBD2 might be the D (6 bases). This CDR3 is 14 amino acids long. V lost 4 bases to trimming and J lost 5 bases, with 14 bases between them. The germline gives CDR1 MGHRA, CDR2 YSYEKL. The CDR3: CASSPGAGRETQYF. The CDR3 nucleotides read TGCGCCAGCAGCCCCGGGGCAGGGAGGGAGACCCAGTACTTC.

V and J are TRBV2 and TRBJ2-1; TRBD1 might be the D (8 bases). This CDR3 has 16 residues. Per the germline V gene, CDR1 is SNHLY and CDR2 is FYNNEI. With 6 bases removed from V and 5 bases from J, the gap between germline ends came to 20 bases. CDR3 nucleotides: TGTGCCAGCAGCCTCGCGAGGACAGGGAGGGACAATGAGCAGTTCTTC. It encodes CASSLARTGRDNEQFF. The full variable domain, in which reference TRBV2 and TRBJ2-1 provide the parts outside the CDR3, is EPEVTQTPSHQVTQMGQEVILRCVPISNHLYFYWYRQILGQKVEFLVSFYNNEISEKSEIFDDQFSVERPDGSNFTLKIRSTKLEDSAMYFCASSLARTGRDNEQFFGPGTRLTVL.

Here the CDR3 DNA reads TGTGCCAGTACTACTAGCGGGAGGGTGGCCGGGGAGCTGTTTTTT. It yields the protein CASTTSGRVAGELFF. This sequence joins TRBV19 and TRBJ2-2; 13 bases are a match to TRBD2. This CDR3 is built from 15 residues. Germline V gene data show CDR1 as LNHDA and CDR2 as SQIVND (reference sequence). The V gene end was trimmed by 7 bases and the J gene end by 6 bases; junction bases not matched to a gene: 5. Based on the CDR3 plus reference TRBV19 and TRBJ2-2, the full variable domain is DGGITQSPKYLFRKEGQNVTLSCEQNLNHDAMYWYRQDPGQGLRLIYYSQIVNDFQKGDIAEGYSVSREKKESFPLTVTSAQKNPTAFYLCASTTSGRVAGELFFGEGSRLTVL.

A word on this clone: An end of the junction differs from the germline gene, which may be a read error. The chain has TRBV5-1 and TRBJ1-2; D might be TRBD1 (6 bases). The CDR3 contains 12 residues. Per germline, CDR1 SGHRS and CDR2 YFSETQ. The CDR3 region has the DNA TGCGCCAGCAGCTTGGCGCCTGGGGACACCTCCTTC. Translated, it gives CASSLAPGDTSF.

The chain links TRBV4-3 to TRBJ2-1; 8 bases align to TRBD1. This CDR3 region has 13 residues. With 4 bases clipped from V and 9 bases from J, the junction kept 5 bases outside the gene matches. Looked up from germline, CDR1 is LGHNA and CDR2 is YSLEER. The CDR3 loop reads CASSPSTGGEQFF. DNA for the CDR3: TGCGCCAGCAGCCCAAGTACAGGGGGTGAGCAGTTCTTC.

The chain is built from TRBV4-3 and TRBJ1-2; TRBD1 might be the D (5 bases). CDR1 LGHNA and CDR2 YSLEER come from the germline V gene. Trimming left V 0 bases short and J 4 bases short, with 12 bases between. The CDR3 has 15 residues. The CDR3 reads CASSQDVTGGYGYTF. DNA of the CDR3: TGCGCCAGCAGCCAAGATGTCACGGGGGGCTATGGCTACACCTTC.

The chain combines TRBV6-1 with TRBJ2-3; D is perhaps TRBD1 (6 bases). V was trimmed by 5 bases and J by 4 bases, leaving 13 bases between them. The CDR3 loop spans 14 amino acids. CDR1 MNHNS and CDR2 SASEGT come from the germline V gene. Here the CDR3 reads CASSSGVRADTQYF. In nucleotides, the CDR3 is TGTGCCAGCAGTTCAGGGGTGAGGGCAGATACGCAGTATTTT.

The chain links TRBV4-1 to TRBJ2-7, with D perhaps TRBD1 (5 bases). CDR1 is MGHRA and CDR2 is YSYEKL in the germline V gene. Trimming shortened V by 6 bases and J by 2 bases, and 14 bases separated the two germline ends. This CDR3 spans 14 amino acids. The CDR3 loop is CASSSRERAYEQYF. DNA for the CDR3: TGCGCCAGCAGTAGCAGGGAAAGAGCCTACGAGCAGTACTTC.

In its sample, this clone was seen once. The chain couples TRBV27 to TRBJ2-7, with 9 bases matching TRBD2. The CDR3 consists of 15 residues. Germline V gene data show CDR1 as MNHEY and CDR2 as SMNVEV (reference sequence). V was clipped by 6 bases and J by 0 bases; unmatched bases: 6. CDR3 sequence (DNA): TGTGCCAGCAGCGGACTAGCGTCAAGCTCCTACGAGCAGTACTTC. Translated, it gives CASSGLASSSYEQYF.

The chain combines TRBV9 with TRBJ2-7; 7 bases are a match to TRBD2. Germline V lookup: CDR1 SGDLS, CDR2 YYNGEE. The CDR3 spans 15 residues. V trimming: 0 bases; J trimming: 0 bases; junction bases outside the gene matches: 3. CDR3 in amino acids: CASSVGSSGSYEQYF. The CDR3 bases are TGTGCCAGCAGCGTAGGTTCTAGCGGCTCCTACGAGCAGTACTTC.

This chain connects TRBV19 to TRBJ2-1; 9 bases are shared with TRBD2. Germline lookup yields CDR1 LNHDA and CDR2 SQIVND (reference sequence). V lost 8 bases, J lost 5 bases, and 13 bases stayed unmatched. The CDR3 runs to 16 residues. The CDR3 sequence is CASHPARLAGNNEQFF. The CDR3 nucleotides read TGTGCCAGTCACCCCGCTCGGCTAGCGGGGAACAATGAGCAGTTCTTC.

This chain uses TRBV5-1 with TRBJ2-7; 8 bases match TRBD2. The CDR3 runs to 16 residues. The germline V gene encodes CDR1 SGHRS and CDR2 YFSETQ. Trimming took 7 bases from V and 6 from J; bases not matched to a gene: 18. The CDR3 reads CASGPSPGTRLVEQYF. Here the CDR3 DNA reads TGCGCCAGCGGCCCATCACCGGGGACTAGATTGGTCGAGCAGTACTTC.

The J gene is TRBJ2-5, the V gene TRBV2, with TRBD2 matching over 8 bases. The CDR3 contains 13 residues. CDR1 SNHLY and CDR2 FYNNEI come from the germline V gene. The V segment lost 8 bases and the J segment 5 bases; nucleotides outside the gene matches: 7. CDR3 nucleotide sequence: TGTGCCAGCCGGGGACTAGTAGGGGAGACCCAGTACTTC. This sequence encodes CASRGLVGETQYF. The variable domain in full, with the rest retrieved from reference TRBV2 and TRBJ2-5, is EPEVTQTPSHQVTQMGQEVILRCVPISNHLYFYWYRQILGQKVEFLVSFYNNEISEKSEIFDDQFSVERPDGSNFTLKIRSTKLEDSAMYFCASRGLVGETQYFGPGTRLLVL.

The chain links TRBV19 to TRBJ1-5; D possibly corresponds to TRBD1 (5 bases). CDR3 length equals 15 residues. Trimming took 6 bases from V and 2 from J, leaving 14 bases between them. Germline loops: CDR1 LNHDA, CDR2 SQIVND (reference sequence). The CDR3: CASSLGGIGNQPQHF. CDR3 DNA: TGTGCCAGTAGCCTGGGGGGGATCGGCAATCAGCCCCAGCATTTT.

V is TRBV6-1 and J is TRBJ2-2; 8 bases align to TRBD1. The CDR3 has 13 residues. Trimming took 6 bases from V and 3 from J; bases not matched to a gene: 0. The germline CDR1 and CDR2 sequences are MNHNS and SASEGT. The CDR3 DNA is TGTGCCAGCAGGACAGGGGACACCGGGGAGCTGTTTTTT. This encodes CASRTGDTGELFF.

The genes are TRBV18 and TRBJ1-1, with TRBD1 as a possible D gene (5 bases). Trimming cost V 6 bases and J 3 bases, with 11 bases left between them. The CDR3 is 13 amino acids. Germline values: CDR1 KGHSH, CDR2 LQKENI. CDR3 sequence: CASSQGPDTEAFF. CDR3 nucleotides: TGTGCCAGCTCGCAGGGTCCGGACACTGAAGCTTTCTTT.

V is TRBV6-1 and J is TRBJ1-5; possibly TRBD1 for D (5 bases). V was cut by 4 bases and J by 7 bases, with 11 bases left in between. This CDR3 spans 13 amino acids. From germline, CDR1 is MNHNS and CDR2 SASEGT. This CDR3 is CASSAGLRQPQHF. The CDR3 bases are TGTGCCAGCAGTGCAGGGCTCCGACAGCCCCAGCATTTT.

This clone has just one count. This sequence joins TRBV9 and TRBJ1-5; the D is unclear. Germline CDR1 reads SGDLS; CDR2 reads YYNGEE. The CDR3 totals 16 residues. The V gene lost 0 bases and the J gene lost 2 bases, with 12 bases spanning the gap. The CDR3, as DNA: TGTGCCAGCAGCGTAGGCCTCGGCGGGGGCAATCAGCCCCAGCATTTT. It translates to CASSVGLGGGNQPQHF.

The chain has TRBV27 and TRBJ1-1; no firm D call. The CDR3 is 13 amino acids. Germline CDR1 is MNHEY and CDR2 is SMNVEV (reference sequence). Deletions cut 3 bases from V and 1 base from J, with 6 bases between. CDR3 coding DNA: TGTGCCAGCAGTTTCCCAGGGAACACTGAAGCTTTCTTT. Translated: CASSFPGNTEAFF.

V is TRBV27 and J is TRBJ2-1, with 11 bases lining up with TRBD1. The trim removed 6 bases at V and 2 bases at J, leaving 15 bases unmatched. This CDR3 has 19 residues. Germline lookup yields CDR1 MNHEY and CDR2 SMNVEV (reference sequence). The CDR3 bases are TGTGCCAGCAGGCAAGGACAGGGGGCGAGACCGGTCCCCTACAATGAGCAGTTCTTC. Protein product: CASRQGQGARPVPYNEQFF.

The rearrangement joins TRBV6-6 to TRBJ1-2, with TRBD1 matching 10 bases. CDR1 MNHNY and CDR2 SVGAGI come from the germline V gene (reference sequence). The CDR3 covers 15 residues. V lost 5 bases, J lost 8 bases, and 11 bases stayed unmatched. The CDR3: CASSDGQGVLRGYTF. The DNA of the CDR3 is TGTGCCAGCAGTGACGGACAGGGGGTGTTGAGAGGCTACACCTTC.

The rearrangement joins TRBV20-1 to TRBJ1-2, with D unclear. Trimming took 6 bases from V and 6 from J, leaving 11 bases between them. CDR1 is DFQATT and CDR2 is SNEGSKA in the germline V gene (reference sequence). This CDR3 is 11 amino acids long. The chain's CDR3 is CSAEGRDGYTF. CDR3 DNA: TGCAGTGCAGAGGGTCGCGATGGCTACACCTTC.

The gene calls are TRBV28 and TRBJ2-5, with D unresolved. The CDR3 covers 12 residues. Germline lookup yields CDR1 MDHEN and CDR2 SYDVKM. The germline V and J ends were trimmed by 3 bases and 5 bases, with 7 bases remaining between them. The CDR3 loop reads CASSFRWETQYF. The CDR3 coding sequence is TGTGCCAGCAGTTTCCGGTGGGAGACCCAGTACTTC.

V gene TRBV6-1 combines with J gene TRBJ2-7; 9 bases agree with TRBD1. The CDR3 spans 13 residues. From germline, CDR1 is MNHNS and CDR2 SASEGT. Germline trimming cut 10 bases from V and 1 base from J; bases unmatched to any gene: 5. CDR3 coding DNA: TGTGCCACCGAGGGACAGGGATCCTACGAGCAGTACTTC. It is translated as CATEGQGSYEQYF.

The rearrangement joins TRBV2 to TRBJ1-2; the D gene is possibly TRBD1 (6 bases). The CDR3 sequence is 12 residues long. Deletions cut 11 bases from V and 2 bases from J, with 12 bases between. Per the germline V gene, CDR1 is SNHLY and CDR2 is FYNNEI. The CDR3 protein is CAGKQGNYGYTF. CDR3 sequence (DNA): TGTGCCGGAAAACAGGGAAACTATGGCTACACCTTC.

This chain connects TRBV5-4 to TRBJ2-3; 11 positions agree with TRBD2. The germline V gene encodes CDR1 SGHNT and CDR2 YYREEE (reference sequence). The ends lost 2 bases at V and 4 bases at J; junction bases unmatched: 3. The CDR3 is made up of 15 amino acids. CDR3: CASSFSGRGADTQYF. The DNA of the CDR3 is TGTGCCAGCAGCTTTAGCGGGAGGGGTGCAGATACGCAGTATTTT.

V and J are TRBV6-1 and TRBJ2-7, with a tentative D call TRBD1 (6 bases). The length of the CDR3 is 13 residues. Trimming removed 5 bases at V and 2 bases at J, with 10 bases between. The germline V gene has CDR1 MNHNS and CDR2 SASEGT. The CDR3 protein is CASSPRDTYEQYF. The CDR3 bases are TGTGCCAGCAGTCCCCGGGACACCTACGAGCAGTACTTC.